The rows below give T cell receptor beta chains drawn from one sample of a study of T-cell reconstitution after alpha-beta-depleted transplantation in children. TCRdb re-derived calls from the PCR reads in MiXCR, one entry per CDR3 protein. The table lists roughly 490,000 distinct CDR3 sequences, about an eighth of them singletons. The sample consisted of PBMCs, mostly from graft donor cells, taken 180 days after TCRalphabeta/CD19-depleted stem cell transplant. These receptors originate from a female patient younger than 10 who had a stem cell transplant for aplastic anemia, so the T cells may come from the graft donor. CDR3s leave out the opening cysteine and the closing phenylalanine or tryptophan. Fields, in order: V gene, J gene, CDR3 protein.

TRBV15	TRBJ2-1	ATSRIAGVSYNEQF
TRBV28	TRBJ2-1	ASRPRTGNYNEQF
TRBV29-1	TRBJ1-1	SVVGTRTEAF
TRBV20-1	TRBJ1-2	SARLTGGYGYT
TRBV19	TRBJ2-1	ASSIGGRNPYNEQF
TRBV5-1	TRBJ1-1	ASSFAGTGVGTEAF
TRBV12-3/TRBV12-4	TRBJ1-1	ASSLEPRNTEAF
TRBV27	TRBJ2-5	ASSDSGQGTQY
TRBV6-2/TRBV6-3	TRBJ2-1	ASSYSLQF
TRBV7-9	TRBJ2-2	ASSYPPSGDTGELF
TRBV12-3/TRBV12-4	TRBJ1-6	ASSLSISGHNSPLH
TRBV6-2/TRBV6-3	TRBJ2-7	ASSYRDRGAYEQY
TRBV7-9	TRBJ2-3	ASGRGPTDTQY
TRBV5-5	TRBJ2-2	ASSPTTGHARELF
TRBV15	TRBJ2-3	ATSDTDTQY
TRBV27	TRBJ2-1	ASSLMGRTYNEQF
TRBV7-9	TRBJ2-5	ASSRGLAEETQY
TRBV9	TRBJ2-6	ASSVSRESSGANVLT
TRBV28	TRBJ2-5	ASSPRLAGAETQY
TRBV11-2	TRBJ2-7	ASSSQGVLSYEQY
TRBV29-1	TRBJ1-5	SVEVSRGQPQH
TRBV5-1	TRBJ2-1	ASSLGPRGEQF
TRBV4-2	TRBJ2-7	ASSQDSLAGPYEQY
TRBV15	TRBJ2-3	ATTPPGYRGATDTQY
TRBV7-6	TRBJ1-2	ASSLEGQGTPYGYT
TRBV28	TRBJ2-7	ASSGTGTGVREQY
TRBV4-2	TRBJ2-7	ASSQEKWSYEQY
TRBV9	TRBJ2-5	ASSTTGDEGETQY
TRBV5-1	TRBJ2-1	ASSLYTSGTPNEQF
TRBV12-5	TRBJ2-3	ASGLRRERFTDTQY
TRBV12-3/TRBV12-4	TRBJ1-6	ASSPPYSPLH
TRBV9	TRBJ1-2	ASSGPSTGDYGYT
TRBV5-1	TRBJ2-1	ASSSGPTASGYNEQF
TRBV12-3/TRBV12-4	TRBJ2-1	ASSRAGAAYNEQF
TRBV29-1	TRBJ2-3	SVGLAGADTQY
TRBV12-3/TRBV12-4	TRBJ2-2	ASSPGQGKSGELF
TRBV7-2	TRBJ2-4	ASSRRTSPLTKNIQY
TRBV11-2	TRBJ2-3	ASSLGDYPDTQY
TRBV4-1	TRBJ1-5	ASSQGDSSNQPQH
TRBV28	TRBJ2-6	ASRVATSSGANVLT
TRBV7-2	TRBJ2-4	ASSLMAEQTGH
TRBV27	TRBJ2-7	ASSDPGEGPSYEQY
TRBV10-1	TRBJ2-1	ASSESKIAGFYNEQF
TRBV7-8	TRBJ2-4	ASSLDWRLAGGPLY
TRBV25-1	TRBJ2-7	ASSEPSGTGAPLYEQY
TRBV6-1	TRBJ2-5	ASEDTGNFMETQY
TRBV29-1	TRBJ2-2	SAGRTGELF
TRBV28	TRBJ2-7	ASSPGSQSSAEQY
TRBV4-2	TRBJ2-7	ASSQVGIGLYEQY
TRBV20-1	TRBJ2-3	SASLPHTDTQY
TRBV18	TRBJ1-5	ASSRQGAGQPQH
TRBV6-5	TRBJ2-7	ASSTSKGYEQY
TRBV5-1	TRBJ1-2	ASSRLPRQGRWYGYT
TRBV4-3	TRBJ2-1	ASSRTGTYNEQF
TRBV28	TRBJ1-3	ASRLGQNGNTIY
TRBV5-1	TRBJ2-3	ASSLITGGRNGDTQY
TRBV7-2	TRBJ1-5	ASSLVGQGAVQPQH
TRBV5-1	TRBJ2-5	ASSLLANQETQY
TRBV20-1	TRBJ2-3	SAAGLRVGDTQY
TRBV5-1	TRBJ2-3	ASSGTSGGSTDTQY